The entry below describes one TCR beta chain. Its antigen remains unknown. The V gene lost 7 bases and the J gene lost 0 bases, with 15 bases spanning the gap. This CDR3 spans 15 amino acids. The germline V gene has CDR1 SGHRS and CDR2 YFSETQ. The sample is drawn from a study of T cell responses to AZD1222 COVID-19 vaccine. Study conclusions and caveats: It should be noted that donors were predominantly white British and more often female, and clonal diversity was possibly underestimated. Recipients of AZD1222 seropositive at baseline numbered only 6 or 7. An increase in Spike-specific TCR breadth and depth was observed after two AZD1222 doses.

Sequencing used immunoSEQ multiplex PCR; TCRdb keeps in-frame clones, though not all of them. The sample records about 140,000 clones, 80% to 95% being singletons. The sequencing used peripheral blood, collected on day 0 of AZD1222 vaccination. The receptor's source is an adult in good health. V and J are TRBV5-1 and TRBJ2-3, with D possibly matching TRBD2 (5 bases). In DNA, the CDR3 is TGCGCCAGCGGGCCCGCTAGCACTAGCACAGATACGCAGTATTTT. Translated, it gives CASGPASTSTDTQYF.